The 24 T cell receptor beta chains listed next were all sequenced from one sample in a study of T cells after yellow fever vaccination (dated by TCRdb to between 2018 and 2021). Library preparation was by 5' RACE. Sequencing was performed on an Illumina NovaSeq 6000. TCRdb applied fastp at Q25 and MiXCR to the public reads, then kept only in-frame beta chains. Each CDR3 protein gets just one entry, which takes the most common genes and DNA from the rows behind it. Present in this sample are approximately 90,000 distinct CDR3 sequences, around 5.8% of which were seen just once. The ten largest clonotypes hold over 40% of the sample. This specimen's treatment or condition label, interpreted: live attenuated yellow fever vaccine strain. The sequenced sample was CD8+ T cells sorted from PBMCs, obtained 10 days after the yellow fever booster vaccination. The origin of the receptors is a young man who received the YFV17D yellow fever vaccine.

This clonotype occurred many times. The rearrangement uses TRBV10-3 and TRBJ2-3; TRBD2 aligns across 9 bases. After removal of 6 bases from V and 5 bases from J, the junction contained 12 bases not matched to a gene. Per germline, CDR1 ENHRY and CDR2 SYGVKD. This CDR3 is 16 amino acids long. The CDR3 coding sequence is TGTGCCATCAGAGGCTTCACTAGCGGGCTCCTAGATACGCAGTATTTT. This gives the protein CAIRGFTSGLLDTQYF.

This clonotype was counted many times. The rearrangement uses TRBV6-2 or TRBV6-3 and TRBJ2-7, with TRBD1 as a possible D gene (6 bases). Trimming left V 2 bases short and J 2 bases short, with 16 bases between. The CDR3 runs 16 residues. Germline CDR1 reads MNHEY; CDR2 reads SVGEGT. CDR3 in DNA: TGTGCCAGCAGTTACCCGGGACAATTACTTACCTACGAGCAGTACTTC. Its protein product is CASSYPGQLLTYEQYF.

This clonotype came up a few times. The gene calls are TRBV12-3 or TRBV12-4 and TRBJ1-2, with D maybe TRBD1 (5 bases). The V gene lost 6 bases and the J gene lost 4 bases, with 12 bases spanning the gap. The CDR3 runs to 13 residues. The CDR3 reads CASSTSGPYGYTF. CDR3 DNA sequence: TGTGCCAGCAGCACCTCAGGGCCCTATGGCTACACCTTC.

The table lists this clonotype with a few counts. The chain links TRBV7-2 to TRBJ1-1; D not certain. The CDR3 runs to 14 residues. The germline CDR1 and CDR2 sequences are SGHTA and FQGNSA. Trimming cost V 3 bases and J 1 base, with 9 bases left between them. CDR3 DNA: TGTGCCAGCAGCTTCTGGGAGGGGAACACTGAAGCTTTCTTT. Residues: CASSFWEGNTEAFF.

The rearrangement joins TRBV27 to TRBJ1-2; D possibly corresponds to TRBD1 (6 bases). The V end was cut by 5 bases, the J end by 4 bases, with 20 bases between. The CDR3 runs 16 residues. CDR1 and CDR2 from the germline V gene are MNHEY and SMNVEV (reference sequence). The CDR3: CASSADPGAAGYGYTF. CDR3 DNA sequence: TGTGCCAGCAGTGCCGATCCAGGGGCCGCCGGCTATGGCTACACCTTC.

The V and J genes are TRBV7-2 and TRBJ1-3; TRBD1 is a possible D gene (6 bases). The CDR3 loop spans 15 amino acids. Germline V gene sequence: CDR1 SGHTA, CDR2 FQGNSA. Trimming took 5 bases from V and 2 from J, leaving 13 bases between them. The DNA for the CDR3 is TGTGCCAGCAGCCGAGGGGGGGGAGCTGGAAACACCATATATTTT. This gives the protein CASSRGGGAGNTIYF.

This clonotype was detected only a few times. The chain recombines TRBV4-3 with TRBJ1-4; perhaps TRBD1 as D (5 bases). Per germline, CDR1 LGHNA and CDR2 YSLEER. The CDR3 spans 16 residues. V lost 0 bases to trimming and J lost 7 bases, with 15 bases between them. Here the CDR3 reads CASSQDRAQRGEKLFF. Here the CDR3 DNA reads TGCGCCAGCAGCCAAGATCGGGCCCAGAGGGGTGAAAAACTGTTTTTT.

This chain uses TRBV12-3 or TRBV12-4 with TRBJ1-1; D remains unclear. This CDR3 spans 11 amino acids. The ends were cut back, 8 bases at V and 5 bases at J, with 9 bases in the middle. CDR3 in amino acids: CASVGGTEAFF. CDR3 sequence (DNA): TGTGCCAGCGTGGGTGGTACTGAAGCTTTCTTT.

This clonotype was counted only a few times. The chain employs TRBV4-1 and TRBJ2-3; the match to TRBD1 covers 9 bases. The germline CDR1 and CDR2 sequences are MGHRA and YSYEKL. Trimming removed 1 base from V and 6 bases from J; junction bases left unmatched: 8. This CDR3 comprises 16 residues. The CDR3 protein is CASSQVLGTGWDTQYF. The CDR3, as DNA: TGCGCCAGCAGCCAAGTGCTGGGGACAGGGTGGGATACGCAGTATTTT.

In the case of this clonotype: This may stem from a read error, because a much larger clone lies one nucleotide away. The chain links TRBV4-1 to TRBJ1-1; no firm D call. Germline V lookup: CDR1 MGHRA, CDR2 YSYEKL. This CDR3 contains 15 residues. Trimming took off 4 bases at V and 6 bases at J, with 18 bases between the two ends. CDR3 sequence (DNA): TGCGCCAGCAGCCCAATCGACGGAGGGCTCGCTGAAGCTTTCTTT. The encoded protein is CASSPIDGGLAEAFF.

The sample holds a few counts of this clonotype. The rearrangement links TRBV20-1 to TRBJ2-1; 14 bases fit TRBD2. J lost 5 bases, V lost 6 bases, and 12 bases had no gene match. Germline CDR1 and CDR2: DFQATT and SNEGSKA (reference sequence). The CDR3 has 17 amino acids. The CDR3 bases are TGCAGTGCCCGACCGGGACTAGCGGGGGAGTTTGACAATGAGCAGTTCTTC. It yields the protein CSARPGLAGEFDNEQFF.

The chain has TRBV20-1 and TRBJ2-5, with 13 bases aligning to TRBD2. V gave up 5 bases and J gave up 5 bases; unmatched junction bases: 8. The CDR3 spans 15 residues. The germline V gene encodes CDR1 DFQATT and CDR2 SNEGSKA (reference sequence). The CDR3 here is CSAPGTSGATETQYF. Here the CDR3 DNA reads TGCAGTGCTCCCGGGACTAGCGGGGCCACGGAGACCCAGTACTTC.

The chain links TRBV12-3 or TRBV12-4 to TRBJ1-2, with 7 bases identical to TRBD1. The V and J ends lost 11 bases and 5 bases, in that order; junction bases with no gene match: 11. This CDR3 spans 13 amino acids. The CDR3 DNA sequence: TGTGCCTCAGGGGGAGGCCCCAATTATGGCTACACCTTC. Protein sequence: CASGGGPNYGYTF.

The rearrangement links TRBV7-9 to TRBJ2-1, with D perhaps assigned TRBD1 or TRBD2 (5 bases each). The CDR3 runs to 14 residues. CDR1 and CDR2 (germline): SEHNR, FQNEAQ (reference sequence). The V and J ends lost 7 bases and 8 bases respectively, with 18 bases between them. The CDR3 sequence is CASKGSGDRDEQFF. The DNA for the CDR3 is TGTGCCAGCAAGGGGAGTGGGGACCGAGATGAGCAGTTCTTC.

The chain links TRBV27 to TRBJ1-2; D might be TRBD1 (6 bases). Germline-derived CDR1 and CDR2 are MNHEY and SMNVEV (reference sequence). The CDR3 runs to 14 residues. The V end lost 10 bases, the J end lost 4 bases, and 19 bases lay between the germline ends. In DNA form, the CDR3 reads TGTGCCACCCGGACGGCAGGGGCTATCTATGGCTACACCTTC. It is translated as CATRTAGAIYGYTF.

This rearrangement joins TRBV19 to TRBJ1-2, with D possibly matching TRBD1 (5 bases). From germline, CDR1 is LNHDA and CDR2 SQIVND (reference sequence). The CDR3 totals 11 residues. V dropped 3 bases and J dropped 8 bases, with 7 bases sitting between them. Written as DNA, the CDR3 is TGTGCCAGTAGTATGGGGCCGGGCTACACCTTC. As protein: CASSMGPGYTF.

This clonotype was seen a few times. The CDR3 loop reads CASSFDREYSPLHF. Written as DNA, the CDR3 is TGTGCCAGCAGTTTCGACAGGGAATACTCACCCCTCCACTTT. The rearrangement links TRBV27 to TRBJ1-6; 7 positions agree with TRBD1. The V gene's germline CDR1 is MNHEY and CDR2 SMNVEV (reference sequence). V was pared by 3 bases and J by 10 bases, with 6 bases of the junction left unmatched. This CDR3 contains 14 residues.

V gene TRBV7-9 combines with J gene TRBJ1-5, with D possibly TRBD1 on 5 matching bases. Germline CDR1 and CDR2: SEHNR and FQNEAQ (reference sequence). This CDR3 has 14 residues. V dropped 8 bases and J dropped 6 bases, with 17 bases sitting between them. The CDR3: CASSSGGAGQPQHF. Written as DNA, the CDR3 is TGTGCCAGCTCGTCTGGCGGGGCTGGTCAGCCCCAGCATTTT.

This clonotype has a handful of counts. The rearrangement uses TRBV18 and TRBJ2-3; D might be TRBD2 (5 bases). Germline V gene lookup returns CDR1 KGHSH and CDR2 LQKENI. CDR3 length: 16 amino acids. Trimming cost V 0 bases and J 2 bases, with 12 bases left between them. The CDR3 coding sequence is TGTGCCAGCTCACCACCGGAAGCGGACCTCACAGATACGCAGTATTTT. Amino acid sequence: CASSPPEADLTDTQYF.

This clonotype was seen more than once but under ten times. The V gene is TRBV27, the J gene TRBJ2-2; a possible D gene is TRBD1 (5 bases). The germline CDR1 and CDR2 sequences are MNHEY and SMNVEV (reference sequence). The CDR3 loop spans 13 amino acids. V was cut by 6 bases and J by 1 base, with 6 bases left in between. DNA for the CDR3: TGTGCCAGCAGAAGGGGGAACACCGGGGAGCTGTTTTTT. Translation: CASRRGNTGELFF.

The chain couples TRBV20-1 to TRBJ2-7; a possible D gene is TRBD2 (7 bases). The germline V gene has CDR1 DFQATT and CDR2 SNEGSKA (reference sequence). V was clipped by 0 bases and J by 5 bases, with 23 bases between them. This CDR3 spans 17 amino acids. The CDR3 loop is CSARESHIGGAADEQYF. CDR3 sequence (DNA): TGCAGTGCTAGAGAATCTCATATAGGGGGGGCAGCGGACGAGCAGTACTTC.

This clonotype came up many times. The rearrangement joins TRBV10-3 to TRBJ2-5; a weak D match, TRBD2 (5 bases). In germline, CDR1 is ENHRY, CDR2 SYGVKD. The V end was cut by 6 bases, the J end by 0 bases, with 11 bases between. The CDR3 is 14 residues long. The DNA for the CDR3 is TGTGCCATCAGGGGAGAGGGTTACCAAGAGACCCAGTACTTC. It translates to CAIRGEGYQETQYF.

The table lists this clonotype with many counts. This chain uses TRBV7-2 with TRBJ2-1; 7 nucleotides match TRBD1. The germline CDR1 and CDR2 sequences are SGHTA and FQGNSA. The CDR3 sequence is 15 residues long. The ends lost 5 bases at V and 3 bases at J; junction bases unmatched: 7. The CDR3 protein is CASSLVQGLYNEQFF. CDR3 nucleotides: TGTGCCAGCAGCCTGGTACAGGGGCTCTACAATGAGCAGTTCTTC.

The V gene is TRBV7-9, the J gene TRBJ1-1, with 7 bases that match TRBD1. V trimming: 5 bases; J trimming: 3 bases; junction bases outside the gene matches: 9. The CDR3 extends over 15 amino acids. Per the germline V gene, CDR1 is SEHNR and CDR2 is FQNEAQ (reference sequence). The CDR3: CASSATGTADTEAFF. Written as DNA, the CDR3 is TGTGCCAGCAGCGCAACCGGGACAGCGGACACTGAAGCTTTCTTT.